A single sample is the source of the 31 T cell receptor beta chains below, sequenced in a study of blood T cell repertoires in COVID-19. Assay used: immunoSEQ multiplex PCR; TCRdb lists only in-frame clones, some missing. The sample includes around 200,000 clones, about 90% of them seen just once. The specimen sequenced was peripheral blood. Source of these receptors: a man aged 50-60 years with acute or convalescent COVID-19.

This clone was counted a single time. V is TRBV2 and J is TRBJ2-7; D possibly corresponds to TRBD2 (6 bases). Trimming pared 2 bases from V and 2 bases from J, leaving 19 bases between. The CDR3 totals 17 residues. Germline V gene lookup returns CDR1 SNHLY and CDR2 FYNNEI. CDR3: CASSEILILGGTYEQYF. The CDR3 coding sequence is TGTGCCAGCAGTGAAATTCTTATTTTGGGCGGGACCTACGAGCAGTACTTC.

The sample holds one count of this clone. The CDR3 loop is CASSDLQGAYGYTF. In DNA, the CDR3 is TGTGCCAGCAGCGATCTACAGGGGGCCTATGGCTACACCTTC. V is TRBV5-6 and J is TRBJ1-2, with 9 bases that match TRBD1. V trimming: 4 bases; J trimming: 4 bases; junction bases outside the gene matches: 5. Germline values: CDR1 SGHDT, CDR2 YYEEEE. This CDR3 is 14 amino acids long.

The gene calls are TRBV6-5 and TRBJ1-6; D unclear. This CDR3 has 13 residues. Germline V gene data show CDR1 as MNHEY and CDR2 as SVGAGI. V was trimmed by 7 bases and J by 5 bases, leaving 9 bases between them. The CDR3 nucleotides read TGTGCCAGCAAGGAGAGCAATAATTCACCCCTCCACTTT. Amino acid sequence: CASKESNNSPLHF.

The chain joins TRBV24-1 to TRBJ2-1, with 11 bases lining up with TRBD1. The CDR3 covers 16 residues. Germline V gives CDR1 KGHDR, CDR2 SFDVKD. Trimming removed 2 bases from V and 10 bases from J; junction bases left unmatched: 9. In DNA form, the CDR3 reads TGTGCCACCAGTGATTCTCCGGGACAGGGGGTAGGAGAGCAGTTCTTC. Its translation is CATSDSPGQGVGEQFF.

This rearrangement joins TRBV19 to TRBJ2-7; D is possibly TRBD1 (6 bases). Between the trimmed V and J ends, which lost 4 bases and 0 bases, there was a span of 10 bases. The CDR3 consists of 14 residues. The V gene's germline CDR1 is LNHDA and CDR2 SQIVND (reference sequence). CDR3 loop: CASSTQGSSYEQYF. CDR3 nucleotides: TGTGCCAGTAGTACACAGGGTTCCTCCTACGAGCAGTACTTC.

The V gene is TRBV14, the J gene TRBJ1-1, with a weak D call TRBD1 (6 bases). CDR1 is SGHDN and CDR2 is FVKESK in the germline V gene. V lost 1 base and J 8 bases, leaving 11 bases between the germline ends. The CDR3 consists of 13 residues. The CDR3: CASSQVERGEAFF. The CDR3 DNA is TGTGCCAGCAGCCAAGTCGAGAGGGGGGAAGCTTTCTTT.

This clone has more than one count but fewer than ten. The chain recombines TRBV11-2 with TRBJ2-1; 14 bases fit TRBD2. Germline V gene lookup returns CDR1 SGHAT and CDR2 FQNNGV. The CDR3 contains 19 residues. The trim removed 5 bases at V and 5 bases at J, leaving 14 bases unmatched. The CDR3, as DNA: TGTGCCAGCAGCGGGAGACTAGCGGGAGGGCCGTTGCGAAACAATGAGCAGTTCTTC. Translation gives CASSGRLAGGPLRNNEQFF.

The gene calls are TRBV6-1 and TRBJ2-7; TRBD2 agrees at 7 bases. The CDR3 runs to 15 residues. The germline gives CDR1 MNHNS, CDR2 SASEGT. V was clipped by 3 bases and J by 5 bases; unmatched bases: 10. The CDR3 DNA sequence: TGTGCCAGCAGTGAGGCTAGCGGCTTTTCAGACGAGCAGTACTTC. Amino acids: CASSEASGFSDEQYF.

V and J are TRBV5-1 and TRBJ2-7; D perhaps matches TRBD1 (6 bases). V gave up 4 bases and J gave up 6 bases, with 17 bases separating them. Germline lookup yields CDR1 SGHRS and CDR2 YFSETQ. The CDR3 has 14 amino acids. CDR3 protein: CASSEGDNFGEQYF. CDR3 sequence (DNA): TGCGCCAGCAGCGAAGGGGACAATTTCGGCGAGCAGTACTTC.

The chain joins TRBV19 to TRBJ1-2; no clear D gene. Looked up from germline, CDR1 is LNHDA and CDR2 is SQIVND (reference sequence). The CDR3 totals 17 residues. Trimming took off 2 bases at V and 5 bases at J, with 21 bases between the two ends. CDR3 coding DNA: TGTGCCAGTAGTATATCGAGTTGGGGAGACCCTCCTTATGGCTACACCTTC. Residues: CASSISSWGDPPYGYTF.

V is TRBV5-4 and J is TRBJ2-1; 7 bases map to TRBD2. V trimming: 1 base; J trimming: 0 bases; junction bases outside the gene matches: 4. The CDR3 runs 16 residues. CDR1 SGHNT and CDR2 YYREEE come from the germline V gene (reference sequence). CDR3 in DNA: TGTGCCAGCAGCTTGAGCGGGGTCAGCTCCTACAATGAGCAGTTCTTC. Protein product: CASSLSGVSSYNEQFF.

The chain has TRBV9 and TRBJ2-2; 10 bases align to TRBD2. CDR1 and CDR2 from the germline V gene are SGDLS and YYNGEE. The CDR3 runs to 16 residues. J lost 6 bases, V lost 0 bases, and 5 bases had no gene match. In DNA form, the CDR3 reads TGTGCCAGCAGCGTAGGGGCTAGCGGGAGCGCCGGGGAGCTGTTTTTT. Protein product: CASSVGASGSAGELFF.

This sequence joins TRBV6-2 or TRBV6-3 and TRBJ2-3; 10 nucleotides align to TRBD2. V gave up 2 bases and J gave up 3 bases; unmatched junction bases: 17. The CDR3 length is 20 residues. CDR1 and CDR2 from the germline V gene are MNHEY and SVGEGT. The CDR3, as DNA: TGTGCCAGCAGTTACCCAGTGTATGACCTTAGCGGGGGGTTGACAGATACGCAGTATTTT. Protein sequence: CASSYPVYDLSGGLTDTQYF.

Notes on this clone: The junction departs from germline at one end; a sequencing error may be responsible. V and J are TRBV7-7 and TRBJ2-2, with 9 bases that match TRBD1. Germline assignment: CDR1 SSHAT and CDR2 FNYEAQ (reference sequence). The CDR3 contains 16 residues. The DNA of the CDR3 is TGTGCTAGCAGCTTAGGGGATCGGGACAGGGCCGGGGAGCTGTTTTTT. It specifies CASSLGDRDRAGELFF.

The chain has TRBV3-1 (or the pseudogene TRBV3-2) and TRBJ1-6, with a possible D match to TRBD1 (5 bases). Germline V gene lookup returns CDR1 LGHDT and CDR2 YNNKEL (reference sequence). The CDR3 covers 15 residues. Trimming pared 0 bases from V and 9 bases from J, leaving 12 bases between. CDR3 coding DNA: TGTGCCAGCAGCCAAGAATACAGGCTGGTTTCACCCCTCCACTTT. Translation gives CASSQEYRLVSPLHF.

V is TRBV23-1 and J is TRBJ1-5; a possible D gene is TRBD1 (6 bases). TRBV23-1 is an open reading frame, and its role is uncertain. Trimming took off 7 bases at V and 4 bases at J, with 14 bases between the two ends. CDR3 length equals 14 residues. CDR3 protein: CASKNWDKNQPQHF. CDR3 in DNA: TGCGCCAGCAAAAATTGGGACAAAAATCAGCCCCAGCATTTT.

The chain employs TRBV30 and TRBJ2-7; TRBD1 matches at 11 bases. This CDR3 comprises 14 residues. Germline lookup yields CDR1 GTSNPN and CDR2 SVGIG (reference sequence). Germline trimming cut 1 base from V and 7 bases from J; bases unmatched to any gene: 6. The chain's CDR3 is CAWSGGQGVREQYF. The CDR3 nucleotides are TGTGCCTGGAGTGGGGGACAGGGGGTAAGGGAGCAGTACTTC.

This chain uses TRBV15 with TRBJ2-1; TRBD2 agrees at 10 bases. V shed 1 base, J shed 7 bases, and the junction held 4 bases outside the gene matches. In germline, CDR1 is LNHNV, CDR2 YYDKDF (reference sequence). The CDR3 loop spans 15 amino acids. The CDR3 sequence is CATSRVSGGVNEQFF. The CDR3 DNA is TGTGCCACCAGCAGAGTGAGCGGGGGGGTTAATGAGCAGTTCTTC.

This chain connects TRBV10-3 to TRBJ2-2; 7 bases are shared with TRBD1. Trimming removed 7 bases from V and 5 bases from J; junction bases left unmatched: 1. Germline CDR1 ENHRY, CDR2 SYGVKD. The CDR3 totals 12 residues. This CDR3 is CAITTGTGELFF. The CDR3 bases are TGTGCCATCACGACAGGGACCGGGGAGCTGTTTTTT.

V is TRBV5-1 and J is TRBJ2-5; 7 positions agree with TRBD2. There are 17 residues in the CDR3. Trimming cost V 2 bases and J 2 bases; bases outside gene matches: 12. Germline V gene sequence: CDR1 SGHRS, CDR2 YFSETQ. CDR3 region: CASSFGLVGGNQETQYF. The CDR3 DNA is TGCGCCAGCAGCTTCGGACTAGTGGGGGGGAATCAAGAGACCCAGTACTTC.

The chain links TRBV27 to TRBJ2-3, with 12 nucleotides matching TRBD2. Per the germline V gene, CDR1 is MNHEY and CDR2 is SMNVEV (reference sequence). The CDR3 is 21 residues long. V was pared by 6 bases and J by 2 bases, with 21 bases of the junction left unmatched. The CDR3 protein is CASRHRRLAGGPSRTTDTQYF. CDR3 DNA: TGTGCCAGCAGGCACCGACGGCTAGCGGGGGGGCCCAGTAGGACCACAGATACGCAGTATTTT.

This sequence joins TRBV5-1 and TRBJ2-7; D is possibly TRBD1 (6 bases). The germline gives CDR1 SGHRS, CDR2 YFSETQ. Between the trimmed V and J ends, which lost 4 bases and 6 bases, there was a span of 14 bases. The CDR3 consists of 13 residues. The CDR3 DNA reads TGCGCCAGCAGCGGGGGCACGTACGTCGAGCAGTACTTC. Encoded protein: CASSGGTYVEQYF. The whole variable domain, remainder taken from reference TRBV5-1 and TRBJ2-7, is KAGVTQTPRYLIKTRGQQVTLSCSPISGHRSVSWYQQTPGQGLQFLFEYFSETQRNKGNFPGRFSGRQFSNSRSEMNVSTLELGDSALYLCASSGGTYVEQYFGPGTRLTVT.

The chain links TRBV3-1 (or the pseudogene TRBV3-2) to TRBJ2-7; D is unresolved. The CDR3 is 13 amino acids. Trimming stripped 4 bases from V and 4 bases from J, with 11 bases between. The V gene's germline CDR1 is LGHDT and CDR2 YNNKEL (reference sequence). This chain's CDR3 is CASSLVSGYEQYF. The CDR3 DNA sequence: TGTGCCAGCAGCCTCGTATCGGGTTACGAGCAGTACTTC.

This chain connects TRBV11-1 to TRBJ1-4; D remains ambiguous. CDR1 SGHAT and CDR2 FQDESV come from the germline V gene (reference sequence). V dropped 5 bases and J dropped 4 bases, with 11 bases sitting between them. This CDR3 spans 14 amino acids. The CDR3: CASSRTGFNEKLFF. The CDR3 bases are TGTGCCAGCAGCCGGACGGGATTTAATGAAAAACTGTTTTTT.

The V call is TRBV28, the J call TRBJ2-7; 14 bases map to TRBD2. With V trimmed by 5 bases and J by 2 bases, 5 bases remained unmatched. CDR3 length: 16 residues. In germline, CDR1 is MDHEN, CDR2 SYDVKM. CDR3 in DNA: TGTGCCAGCAGTACCAGGACTAGCGGGAGGACCTACGAGCAGTACTTC. It yields the protein CASSTRTSGRTYEQYF.

A remark on this clone: Different DNA sequences within this sample yield the same CDR3. J is TRBJ1-2 and V is TRBV6-5, with TRBD1 matching over 7 bases. Germline assignment: CDR1 MNHEY and CDR2 SVGAGI. V shed 5 bases and J 4 bases; nucleotides not matched to a gene: 4. CDR3 size: 13 residues. For the CDR3, the DNA is TGTGCCAGCAGTACAGGGGCACGCTATGGCTACACCTTC. Translated: CASSTGARYGYTF.

This rearrangement joins TRBV5-1 to TRBJ2-2; no clear D gene. CDR1 is SGHRS and CDR2 is YFSETQ in the germline V gene. The CDR3 is 14 residues long. Trimming stripped 3 bases from V and 7 bases from J, with 13 bases between. The CDR3 DNA sequence: TGCGCCAGCAGCTCCCCGGCCCGGAGCGGGGAGCTGTTTTTT. It is translated as CASSSPARSGELFF.

The chain recombines TRBV5-5 with TRBJ1-1; a possible D gene is TRBD1 (6 bases). V lost 0 bases, J lost 1 base, and 16 bases lay in between. CDR1 SGHKS and CDR2 YYEKEE come from the germline V gene (reference sequence). This CDR3 comprises 17 residues. CDR3 residues: CASSLVPAGVWNTEAFF. DNA of the CDR3: TGTGCCAGCAGCTTGGTGCCGGCAGGGGTGTGGAACACTGAAGCTTTCTTT.

This chain links TRBV6-5 with TRBJ1-2, with D possibly TRBD1 on 5 matching bases. CDR3 length: 15 residues. V was trimmed by 4 bases and J by 4 bases, leaving 16 bases between them. Germline CDR1 and CDR2: MNHEY and SVGAGI. The CDR3 DNA follows: TGTGCCAGCAGTTCCGATGGACAAGCGATCTATGGCTACACCTTC. Its protein is CASSSDGQAIYGYTF.

This sequence joins TRBV5-6 and TRBJ1-2, with D unclear. The CDR3 spans 13 residues. V gave up 4 bases and J gave up 8 bases, with 15 bases separating them. From germline, CDR1 is SGHDT and CDR2 YYEEEE. CDR3 DNA: TGTGCCAGCAGCATACCGGGTCCCGTAGGCTACACCTTC. Residues: CASSIPGPVGYTF.

The J gene is TRBJ1-4, the V gene TRBV18; 9 bases are shared with TRBD1. The germline CDR1 and CDR2 sequences are KGHSH and LQKENI. Germline trimming cut 3 bases from V and 8 bases from J; bases unmatched to any gene: 7. The length of the CDR3 is 15 residues. Written as DNA, the CDR3 is TGTGCCAGCTCACCCGGGGACAGGGCGAAGGAAAAACTGTTTTTT. It translates to CASSPGDRAKEKLFF.